The present entry profiles one T cell receptor (beta chain) with its context. Its cognate antigen is unknown. This specimen comes from a study of Ad26.COV2.S vaccination and SARS-CoV-2 variants. The wider study: In the COV1001 trial, the donor was in the Ad26.COV2.S arm.

The method was immunoSEQ multiplex PCR; TCRdb's version includes in-frame clones alone and lacks a portion of them. Of about 440,000 clones detected, around 88% appear once; the ten largest clones hold roughly 13%. In germline, CDR1 is MRHNA, CDR2 SNTAGT. V dropped 0 bases and J dropped 4 bases, with 12 bases sitting between them. This CDR3 has 15 amino acids. Study results and caveats: Measures of TCR breadth and depth may have fallen short of total T cell responses.

Stated treatment: 19 received Ad26.COV2.S at low or high dose, single or two shots; several received placebo; per-sample allocation not given. At day 63 after the first vaccine or placebo injection, samples were drawn. This TCR came from a person aged 18 to 65 who received the Ad26.COV2.S COVID-19 vaccine or a placebo. Sequencing was performed on peripheral blood, taken in a trial of Ad26.COV2.S vaccine versus placebo. The rearrangement uses TRBV6-4 and TRBJ1-2; no definite D call. The CDR3 loop is CASSDSRYGGYGYTF. In DNA, the CDR3 is TGTGCCAGCAGTGACTCGAGATACGGAGGCTATGGCTACACCTTC.